These 17 T cell receptor beta chains originate from one sample sequenced in a study of regulatory T cells in long-lasting Graves disease. The time point here: newly diagnosed GD, antithyroid drugs for less than 3 months. From PBMCs, RNA was extracted and then used to make the TCR library. Arm-PCR of CDR3 regions with iRepertoire HTBI primers generated TCR beta libraries. TCRdb itself ran the multiplex PCR reads through MiXCR, one entry per CDR3 protein. The table lists about 240,000 distinct CDR3 sequences, roughly a fifth of them singletons. The sample was peripheral blood mononuclear cells (PBMCs), taken at new diagnosis, from a patient treated with antithyroid drugs. The receptors stem from a female donor with Graves disease.

This clonotype was seen at least ten times. The rearrangement joins TRBV20-1 to TRBJ2-3, with D possibly matching TRBD2 (6 bases). Deletions cut 0 bases from V and 6 bases from J, with 13 bases between. CDR3 size: 14 residues. The V gene's germline CDR1 is DFQATT and CDR2 SNEGSKA (reference sequence). The CDR3 nucleotides read TGCAGTGCTAGAGACGCGGGGTTGGGGGATACGCAGTATTTT. Protein product: CSARDAGLGDTQYF.

This clonotype showed up many times. CDR3 sequence: CASSLERRSSGNTIYF. CDR3 DNA: TGTGCCAGCAGCTTAGAAAGGCGGAGCTCTGGAAACACCATATATTTT. V gene TRBV7-8 combines with J gene TRBJ1-3; D unresolved. V was clipped by 1 base and J by 0 bases, with 10 bases between them. The CDR3 is 16 residues long. The germline gives CDR1 SGHVS, CDR2 FQNEAQ.

This clonotype was seen a single time. The chain combines TRBV7-2 with TRBJ2-1; 12 bases map to TRBD2. The CDR3 loop spans 13 amino acids. Germline V lookup: CDR1 SGHTA, CDR2 FQGNSA. The J segment lost 15 bases and the V segment lost 4 bases, leaving 7 bases of the junction unmatched. CDR3 sequence reads: CASSWTSGADRFF. CDR3 in DNA: TGTGCCAGCAGCTGGACTAGCGGGGCGGATCGGTTCTTC.

This clonotype has a count of ten or more. V and J are TRBV3-1 and TRBJ1-1, with D hard to call. Germline CDR1 reads LGHDT; CDR2 reads YNNKEL (reference sequence). The CDR3 consists of 13 residues. V gave up 2 bases and J gave up 3 bases, with 7 bases separating them. CDR3 amino acids: CASSQSRYTEAFF. The CDR3 DNA reads TGTGCCAGCAGCCAAAGCCGTTACACTGAAGCTTTCTTT.

This clonotype was seen only a few times. The V call is TRBV29-1, the J call TRBJ2-7, with 7 bases fitting TRBD1. CDR1 and CDR2 from the germline V gene are SQVTM and ANQGSEA. This CDR3 is 15 amino acids long. The CDR3 loop reads CTPGDRATLSYEQYF. DNA for the CDR3: TGCACCCCAGGGGACAGAGCAACACTTAGCTACGAGCAGTACTTC.

This clonotype has just a few counts. This sequence joins TRBV4-1 and TRBJ2-3; 12 bases agree with TRBD2. Germline-derived CDR1 and CDR2 are MGHRA and YSYEKL. With V trimmed by 4 bases and J by 2 bases, 7 bases remained unmatched. This CDR3 spans 17 amino acids. The CDR3 nucleotides are TGCGCCAGCAGCCTGACTAGCGGGAGTTGGTTCACAGATACGCAGTATTTT. Amino acids: CASSLTSGSWFTDTQYF.

This clonotype was counted many times. V gene TRBV28 combines with J gene TRBJ1-1; possibly TRBD1 for D (6 bases). The germline gives CDR1 MDHEN, CDR2 SYDVKM. V was cut by 10 bases and J by 3 bases, with 9 bases left in between. The CDR3 is 11 amino acids. The CDR3 here is CATRQDTEAFF. CDR3 in DNA: TGTGCCACCCGACAGGACACTGAAGCTTTCTTT.

V gene TRBV20-1 combines with J gene TRBJ1-5; TRBD1 matches at 7 bases. V shed 4 bases and J 7 bases; nucleotides not matched to a gene: 10. The CDR3 covers 14 residues. Germline-derived CDR1 and CDR2 are DFQATT and SNEGSKA (reference sequence). CDR3 protein: CSANRQGLGQPQHF. Written as DNA, the CDR3 is TGCAGTGCTAACCGACAGGGCCTTGGCCAGCCCCAGCATTTT.

As regards this clonotype: This may come from a read error, since a much larger clone is one base off. Because it lacks the conserved phenylalanine or tryptophan at the end, this CDR3 is likely a read error. The V and J genes are TRBV3-1 and TRBJ2-7; a possible D gene is TRBD1 (6 bases). This CDR3 region has 19 residues. The V gene lost 1 base and the J gene lost 0 bases, with 22 bases spanning the gap. Germline V gene sequence: CDR1 LGHDT, CDR2 YNNKEL (reference sequence). The CDR3 bases are TGTGCCAGCAGCCAAGTCTCAACATGGGGGCATACGGGCTCCTACGAGCAGTACCTC. Translation: CASSQVSTWGHTGSYEQYL.

The chain is built from TRBV7-3 and TRBJ2-1; TRBD2 agrees at 11 bases. CDR1 is SGHTA, CDR2 FQGTGA, per germline. V lost 6 bases, J lost 5 bases, and 9 bases stayed unmatched. The CDR3 loop spans 16 amino acids. The CDR3: CASRAAGTSGNNEQFF. DNA for the CDR3: TGTGCCAGCAGAGCCGCCGGGACTAGCGGAAACAATGAGCAGTTCTTC.

This clonotype was seen many times. This rearrangement joins TRBV28 to TRBJ2-5, with D maybe TRBD1 (6 bases). Trimming took 7 bases from V and 5 from J, leaving 20 bases between them. The germline V gene has CDR1 MDHEN and CDR2 SYDVKM. The CDR3 is made up of 15 amino acids. As DNA, the CDR3 is TGTGCCAGCAACTTAGAACAGGGATTCGGGGAGACCCAGTACTTC. Amino acids: CASNLEQGFGETQYF.

A note on this clonotype: This may be a read error, as it is one base from a much larger clone. V and J are TRBV11-2 and TRBJ2-6; either TRBD1 or TRBD2 may supply D (5 bases each). The germline V gene has CDR1 SGHAT and CDR2 FQNNGV. CDR3 length: 18 amino acids. V was trimmed by 4 bases and J by 4 bases, leaving 20 bases between them. The CDR3, as DNA: TGTGCCAGCAGCTCTTCGGGACCTTCCCTCTTCGGGGCCAACGTCCTGACTTTC. Residues: CASSSSGPSLFGANVLTF. The full variable domain, in which reference TRBV11-2 and TRBJ2-6 provide the parts outside the CDR3, is EAGVAQSPRYKIIEKRQSVAFWCNPISGHATLYWYQQILGQGPKLLIQFQNNGVVDDSQLPKDRFSAERLKGVDSTLKIQPAKLEDSAVYLCASSSSGPSLFGANVLTFGAGSRLTVL.

In its sample, this clonotype was seen a few times. The CDR3, as DNA: TGTGCCACCAGTGATTCCTCAGGGGGGCAGGGGAATTCACCCCTCCACTTT. It codes for CATSDSSGGQGNSPLHF. The chain has TRBV24-1 and TRBJ1-6; 7 bases agree with TRBD1. Germline trimming cut 2 bases from V and 7 bases from J; bases unmatched to any gene: 10. The V gene's germline CDR1 is KGHDR and CDR2 SFDVKD. CDR3 length: 17 amino acids.

This clonotype was observed once. The chain employs TRBV5-5 and TRBJ1-3, with TRBD1 matching over 8 bases. The CDR3 length is 17 residues. Germline V lookup: CDR1 SGHKS, CDR2 YYEKEE (reference sequence). Trimming at V came to 1 base and at J to 4 bases, leaving 10 bases not matched to a gene. Written as DNA, the CDR3 is TGTGCCAGCAGCTTGTCCCCGCGGACAGGGATCGGAAACACCATATATTTT. Amino acids: CASSLSPRTGIGNTIYF. Full variable domain (outside the CDR3, taken from reference TRBV5-5 and TRBJ1-3): DAGVTQSPTHLIKTRGQQVTLRCSPISGHKSVSWYQQVLGQGPQFIFQYYEKEERGRGNFPDRFSARQFPNYSSELNVNALLLGDSALYLCASSLSPRTGIGNTIYFGEGSWLTVV.

To note about this clonotype: A much larger clonotype is one base distant, so this may be a read error. The V and J genes are TRBV6-2 or TRBV6-3 and TRBJ2-3, with 7 bases fitting TRBD2. Germline CDR1 and CDR2: MNHEY and SVGEGT. The CDR3 totals 14 residues. The CDR3 DNA reads TGTGCCAGCAGTTACCTCAGCGGGACGTACGAGCGGTACTTC. This encodes CASSYLSGTYERYF.

About this clonotype: A far larger clone is one base from this, pointing to a likely read error. The genes are TRBV20-1 and TRBJ2-5; 14 nucleotides line up with TRBD2. The J call could be wrong; TRBJ2-7 is a better fit for the DNA end. There are 17 residues in the CDR3. The germline V gene encodes CDR1 DFQATT and CDR2 SNEGSKA (reference sequence). The CDR3 region is CSARGDPGTSGSYEQYF. In nucleotides, the CDR3 is TGCAGTGCTAGAGGAGATCCCGGGACTAGCGGGAGTTACGAGCAGTACTTC.

The CDR3 bases are TGTGCCAGCAGCGTTCCAGGACTAGCGGGAGACAGTGAGCAGTTCTTC. It codes for CASSVPGLAGDSEQFF. The chain links TRBV9 to TRBJ2-1; 13 bases are shared with TRBD2. With V trimmed by 2 bases and J by 9 bases, 8 bases remained unmatched. The CDR3 consists of 16 residues. CDR1 is SGDLS, CDR2 YYNGEE, per germline.